This T cell receptor beta chain was found in a study of vaccination and CD4 T cells after COVID-19. Turning to the study itself: Post-COVID samples had a sampling time that fell a median roughly 100 days after diagnosis (range 35 to 161).

Time point in this sample: late sampling 161 to 241 days after vaccination in three convalescent patients. TCRdb analysed the PCR reads with MiXCR anew, one entry per CDR3 protein. Here the sample spans approximately 29,000 distinct CDR3 sequences, approximately 53% being singletons. Germline CDR1 and CDR2: MNHEY and SMNVEV (reference sequence). V trimming: 6 bases; J trimming: 4 bases; junction bases outside the gene matches: 14. This CDR3 is built from 17 residues. The source was CD4+ T cells from blood, collected about 7 months after SARS-CoV-2 vaccination. This TCR was sampled from a human donor who had recovered from COVID-19. The chain has TRBV27 and TRBJ2-1; 8 nucleotides align to TRBD2. This CDR3 is CASRLGPGTSGYNEQFF. The CDR3 region has the DNA TGTGCCAGCAGGCTAGGGCCGGGAACTAGCGGTTACAATGAGCAGTTCTTC.